The 2 T cell receptor beta chains given below trace back to one sample, sequenced in a study of identifying expanded T cells in peripheral blood. Assay: immunoSEQ multiplex PCR; the TCRdb copy retains only in-frame clones and omits some. This table holds 75,000 to 90,000 clones, about 87% found once. Specimen: blood. The receptor set was obtained from a person aged 18 to 70 in good health.

This clone occurred a few times. The gene calls are TRBV20-1 and TRBJ1-1; the D is unclear. Trimming stripped 3 bases from V and 7 bases from J, with 6 bases between. The CDR3 consists of 10 residues. The germline V gene has CDR1 DFQATT and CDR2 SNEGSKA (reference sequence). Written as DNA, the CDR3 is TGCAGTGCTAGTTGGAGTGAAGCTTTCTTT. Its translation: CSASWSEAFF.

The chain couples TRBV27 to TRBJ1-2; TRBD1 agrees at 9 bases. The junction had 3 bases not matched to a gene; V was cut back by 4 bases and J by 3 bases. The CDR3 loop spans 14 amino acids. Germline lookup yields CDR1 MNHEY and CDR2 SMNVEV (reference sequence). For the CDR3, the DNA is TGTGCCAGCAGTTGGGACAGGGACGACTATGGCTACACCTTC. The encoded protein is CASSWDRDDYGYTF.